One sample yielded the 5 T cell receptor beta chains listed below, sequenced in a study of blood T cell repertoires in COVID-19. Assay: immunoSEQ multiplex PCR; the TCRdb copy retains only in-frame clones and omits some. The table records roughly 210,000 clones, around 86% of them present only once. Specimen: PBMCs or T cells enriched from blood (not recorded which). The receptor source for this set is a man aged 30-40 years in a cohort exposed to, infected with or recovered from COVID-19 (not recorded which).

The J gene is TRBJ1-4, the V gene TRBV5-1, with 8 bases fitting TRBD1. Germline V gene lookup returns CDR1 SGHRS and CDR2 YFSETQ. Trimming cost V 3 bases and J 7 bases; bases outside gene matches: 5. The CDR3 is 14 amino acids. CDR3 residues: CASSWTGRGEKLFF. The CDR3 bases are TGCGCCAGCAGCTGGACAGGGAGGGGTGAAAAACTGTTTTTT.

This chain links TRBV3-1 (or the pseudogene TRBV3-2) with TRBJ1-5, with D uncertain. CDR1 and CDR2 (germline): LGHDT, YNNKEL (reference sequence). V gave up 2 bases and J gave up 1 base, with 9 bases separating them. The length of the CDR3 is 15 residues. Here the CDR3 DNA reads TGTGCCAGCAGCCAAAGTGGAGGAAGCAATCAGCCCCAGCATTTT. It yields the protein CASSQSGGSNQPQHF.

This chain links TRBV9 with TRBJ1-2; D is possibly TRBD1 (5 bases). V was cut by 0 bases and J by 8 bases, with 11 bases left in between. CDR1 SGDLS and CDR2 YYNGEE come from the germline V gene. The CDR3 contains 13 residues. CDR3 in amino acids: CASSVDQGGGYTF. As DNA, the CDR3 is TGTGCCAGCAGCGTAGATCAGGGAGGAGGCTACACCTTC.

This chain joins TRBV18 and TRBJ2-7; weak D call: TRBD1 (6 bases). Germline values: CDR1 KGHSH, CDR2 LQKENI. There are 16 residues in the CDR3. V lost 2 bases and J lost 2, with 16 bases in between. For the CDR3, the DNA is TGTGCCAGCTCACCAACCTACAGGGCGGTCCCCTACGAGCAGTACTTC. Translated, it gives CASSPTYRAVPYEQYF.

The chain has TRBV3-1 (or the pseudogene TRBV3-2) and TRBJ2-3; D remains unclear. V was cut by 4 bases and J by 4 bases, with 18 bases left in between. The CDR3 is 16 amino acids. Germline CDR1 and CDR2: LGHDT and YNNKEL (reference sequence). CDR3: CASSLNSFLRPDTQYF. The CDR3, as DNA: TGTGCCAGCAGCCTGAATAGCTTCCTAAGGCCAGATACGCAGTATTTT.